This T cell receptor beta chain was observed in a study of molecular identifiers for immune sequencing clone quantification. Study-level findings and limits: Spiked TCR RNA from one Jurkat cell reportedly showed up when mixed among one million naive cells. Barcodes shared by identical TCR molecules could lead to underestimated sizes of highly expanded clones.

Using 10%, 30% or 50% RNA, naive CD8 libraries were derived from about 21,000 to 970,000 sorted cells. TCRdb re-called the PCR reads with MiXCR, one entry per CDR3 protein. The sample carries hundreds of thousands of distinct CDR3 sequences, around 25% recorded once. On this clonotype itself: Its antigen is as yet unknown. One end of the junction fails to match germline, which may point to a read error.

The length of the CDR3 is 12 residues. Germline CDR1 reads MNHEY; CDR2 reads SVGEGT. The sequence derives from a human donor in good health. Some libraries in this study had Jurkat cell RNA spiked in. V is TRBV6-2 or TRBV6-3 and J is TRBJ2-7; D not certain. Sequencing was done on a sample of naive CD8+ T cells from blood, with Jurkat cell RNA spiked in. Subset indicated: FACS-sorted CD8+CD4-CCR7+CD45RA+ naive T cells. The CDR3 here is CASNRTVYERYF. The CDR3 DNA follows: TGTGCCAGCAACCGCACAGTGTACGAGCGGTACTTC.